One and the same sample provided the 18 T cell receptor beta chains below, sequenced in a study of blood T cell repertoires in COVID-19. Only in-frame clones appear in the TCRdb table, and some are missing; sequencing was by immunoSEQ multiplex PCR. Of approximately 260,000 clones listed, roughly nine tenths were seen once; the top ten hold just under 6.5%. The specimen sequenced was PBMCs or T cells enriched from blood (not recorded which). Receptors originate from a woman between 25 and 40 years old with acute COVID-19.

As DNA, the CDR3 is TGTGCCAGCGTCGACAGGGTAAGGCAGCCCCAGCATTTT. Translating it yields CASVDRVRQPQHF. This sequence joins TRBV6-6 and TRBJ1-5; 7 bases are shared with TRBD1. The CDR3 contains 13 residues. The germline V gene encodes CDR1 MNHNY and CDR2 SVGAGI (reference sequence). V was clipped by 8 bases and J by 7 bases; unmatched bases: 8.

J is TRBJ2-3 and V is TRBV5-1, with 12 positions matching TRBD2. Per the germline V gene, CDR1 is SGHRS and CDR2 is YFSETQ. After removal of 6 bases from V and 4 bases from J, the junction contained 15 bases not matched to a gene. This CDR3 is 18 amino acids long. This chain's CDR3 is CASTRGGLAGGLADTQYF. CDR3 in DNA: TGCGCCAGCACCCGCGGAGGGCTAGCGGGAGGGCTCGCAGATACGCAGTATTTT.

The CDR3: CASSQDREWTGTYEQYF. CDR3 DNA sequence: TGCGCCAGCAGCCAAGATAGGGAGTGGACCGGAACCTACGAGCAGTACTTC. This sequence joins TRBV4-3 and TRBJ2-7; maybe TRBD2 (5 bases). CDR3 size: 17 residues. Trimming left V 0 bases short and J 2 bases short, with 17 bases between. Germline values: CDR1 LGHNA, CDR2 YSLEER.

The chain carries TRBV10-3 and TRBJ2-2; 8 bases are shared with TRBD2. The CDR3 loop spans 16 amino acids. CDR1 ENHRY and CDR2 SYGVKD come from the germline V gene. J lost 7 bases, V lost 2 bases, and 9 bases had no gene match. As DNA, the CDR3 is TGTGCCATCAGTGAGAGGGAGCGGGAGTTCAGCGGGGAGCTGTTTTTT. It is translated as CAISEREREFSGELFF.

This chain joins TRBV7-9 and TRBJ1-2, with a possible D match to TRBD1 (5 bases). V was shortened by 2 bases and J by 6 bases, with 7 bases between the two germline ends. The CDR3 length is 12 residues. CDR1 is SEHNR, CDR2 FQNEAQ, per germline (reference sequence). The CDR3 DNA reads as TGTGCCAGCAGCTTAAGGGGTGATGGCTACACCTTC. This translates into CASSLRGDGYTF.

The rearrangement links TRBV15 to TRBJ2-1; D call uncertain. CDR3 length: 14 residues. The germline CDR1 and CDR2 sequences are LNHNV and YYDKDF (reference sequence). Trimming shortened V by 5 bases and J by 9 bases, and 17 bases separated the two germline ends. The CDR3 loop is CATSLGPLGSEQFF. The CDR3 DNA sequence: TGTGCCACCAGCTTGGGCCCCCTTGGCTCTGAGCAGTTCTTC.

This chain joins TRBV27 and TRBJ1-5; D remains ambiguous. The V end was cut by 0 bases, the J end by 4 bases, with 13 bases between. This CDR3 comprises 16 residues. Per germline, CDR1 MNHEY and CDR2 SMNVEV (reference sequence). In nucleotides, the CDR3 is TGTGCCAGCAGTTTATCCTCCGCTGCCAGGAATCAGCCCCAGCATTTT. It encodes CASSLSSAARNQPQHF.

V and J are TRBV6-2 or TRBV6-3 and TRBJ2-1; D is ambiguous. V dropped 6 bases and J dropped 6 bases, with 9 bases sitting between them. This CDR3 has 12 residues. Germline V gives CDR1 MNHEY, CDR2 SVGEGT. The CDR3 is CASSNQVNEQFF. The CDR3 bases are TGTGCCAGCAGCAACCAGGTCAATGAGCAGTTCTTC.

In DNA form, the CDR3 reads TGTGCCAGCAGTTACAACAGGGGGCAGAAACTGTTTTTT. It encodes CASSYNRGQKLFF. The chain employs TRBV6-5 and TRBJ1-4, with TRBD1 matching over 9 bases. The CDR3 runs 13 residues. Germline V gene sequence: CDR1 MNHEY, CDR2 SVGAGI. Germline trimming cut 2 bases from V and 11 bases from J; bases unmatched to any gene: 3.

The CDR3 here is CASSTTRGQVNEQFF. The CDR3 coding sequence is TGTGCCAGCAGCACCACTAGGGGACAGGTGAATGAGCAGTTCTTC. The chain employs TRBV7-8 and TRBJ2-1, with 8 nucleotides matching TRBD1. This CDR3 is 15 amino acids long. V trimming: 5 bases; J trimming: 7 bases; junction bases outside the gene matches: 10. CDR1 SGHVS and CDR2 FQNEAQ come from the germline V gene.

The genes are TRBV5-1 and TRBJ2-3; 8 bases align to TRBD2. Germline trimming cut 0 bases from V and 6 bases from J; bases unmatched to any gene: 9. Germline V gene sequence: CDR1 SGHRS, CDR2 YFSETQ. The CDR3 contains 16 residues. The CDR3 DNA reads TGCGCCAGCAGCTTGGGGTCCGGGAGGGCCGCGGATACGCAGTATTTT. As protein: CASSLGSGRAADTQYF.

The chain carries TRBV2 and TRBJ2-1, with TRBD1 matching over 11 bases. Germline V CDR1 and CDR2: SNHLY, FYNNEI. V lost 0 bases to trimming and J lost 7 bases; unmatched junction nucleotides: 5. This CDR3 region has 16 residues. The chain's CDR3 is CASSEARGQGANEQFF. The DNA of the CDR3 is TGTGCCAGCAGTGAAGCCCGCGGACAGGGGGCTAATGAGCAGTTCTTC.

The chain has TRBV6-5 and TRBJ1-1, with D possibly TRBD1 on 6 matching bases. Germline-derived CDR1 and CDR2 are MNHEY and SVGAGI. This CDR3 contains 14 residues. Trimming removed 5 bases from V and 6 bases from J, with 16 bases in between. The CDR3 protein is CASSRTAIGAEAFF. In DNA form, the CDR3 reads TGTGCCAGCAGTAGGACAGCGATTGGGGCTGAAGCTTTCTTT.

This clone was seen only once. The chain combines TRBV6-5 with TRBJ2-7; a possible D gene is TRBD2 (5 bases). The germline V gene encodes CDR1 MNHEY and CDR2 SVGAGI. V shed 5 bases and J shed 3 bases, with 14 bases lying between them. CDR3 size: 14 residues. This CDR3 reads CASSQNGDLYEQYF. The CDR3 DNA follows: TGTGCCAGCAGTCAGAACGGGGATCTCTACGAGCAGTACTTC.

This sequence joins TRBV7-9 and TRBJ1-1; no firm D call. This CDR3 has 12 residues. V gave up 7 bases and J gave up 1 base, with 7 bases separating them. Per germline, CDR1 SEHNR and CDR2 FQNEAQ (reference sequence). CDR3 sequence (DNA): TGTGCCAGCACTCGAGGGAACACTGAAGCTTTCTTT. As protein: CASTRGNTEAFF.

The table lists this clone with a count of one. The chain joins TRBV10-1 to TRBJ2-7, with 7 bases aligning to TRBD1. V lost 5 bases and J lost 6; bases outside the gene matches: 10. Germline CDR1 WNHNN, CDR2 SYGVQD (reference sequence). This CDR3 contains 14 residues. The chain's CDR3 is CASSHGTAFSEQYF. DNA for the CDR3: TGCGCCAGCAGTCACGGGACAGCCTTCTCCGAGCAGTACTTC.

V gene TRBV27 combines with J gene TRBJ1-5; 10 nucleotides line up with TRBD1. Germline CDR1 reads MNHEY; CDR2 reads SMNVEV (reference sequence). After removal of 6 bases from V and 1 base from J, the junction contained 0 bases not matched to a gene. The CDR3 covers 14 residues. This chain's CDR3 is CASRTGGSNQPQHF. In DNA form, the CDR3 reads TGTGCCAGCAGGACAGGGGGCAGCAATCAGCCCCAGCATTTT.

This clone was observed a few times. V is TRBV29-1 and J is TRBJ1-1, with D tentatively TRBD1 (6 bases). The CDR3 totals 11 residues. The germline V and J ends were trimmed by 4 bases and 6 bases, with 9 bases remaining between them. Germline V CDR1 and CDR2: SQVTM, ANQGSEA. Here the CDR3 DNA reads TGCAGCGTTGGAGGACAGTCTGAAGCTTTCTTT. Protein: CSVGGQSEAFF. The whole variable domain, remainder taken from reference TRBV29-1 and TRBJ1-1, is SAVISQKPSRDICQRGTSLTIQCQVDSQVTMMFWYRQQPGQSLTLIATANQGSEATYESGFVIDKFPISRPNLTFSTLTVSNMSPEDSSIYLCSVGGQSEAFFGQGTRLTVV.